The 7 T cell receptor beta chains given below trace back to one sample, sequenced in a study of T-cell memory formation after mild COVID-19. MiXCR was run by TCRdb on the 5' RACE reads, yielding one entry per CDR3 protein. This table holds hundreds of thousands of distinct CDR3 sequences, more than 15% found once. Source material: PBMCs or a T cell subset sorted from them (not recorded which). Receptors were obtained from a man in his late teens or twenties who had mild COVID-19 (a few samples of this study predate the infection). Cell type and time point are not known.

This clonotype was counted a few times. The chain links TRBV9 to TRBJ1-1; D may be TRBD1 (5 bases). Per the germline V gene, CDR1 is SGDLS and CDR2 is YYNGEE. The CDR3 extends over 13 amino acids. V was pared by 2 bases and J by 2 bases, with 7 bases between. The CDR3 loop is CASSVRVNTEAFF. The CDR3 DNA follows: TGTGCCAGCAGCGTCAGGGTTAACACTGAAGCTTTCTTT.

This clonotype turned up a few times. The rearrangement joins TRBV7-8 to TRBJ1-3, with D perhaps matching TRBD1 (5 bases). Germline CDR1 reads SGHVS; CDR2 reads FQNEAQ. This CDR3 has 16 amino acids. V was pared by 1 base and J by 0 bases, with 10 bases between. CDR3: CASSLVEGLSGNTIYF. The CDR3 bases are TGTGCCAGCAGCTTAGTGGAGGGGCTCTCTGGAAACACCATATATTTT.

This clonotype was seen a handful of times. CDR3 region: CASSQDLGGGFETQYF. CDR3 nucleotide sequence: TGCGCCAGCAGCCAAGATCTGGGAGGGGGCTTTGAGACCCAGTACTTC. The rearrangement links TRBV4-3 to TRBJ2-5; D possibly matches TRBD1 or TRBD2 (7 bases each). Deletions cut 0 bases from V and 5 bases from J, with 16 bases between. The CDR3 sequence is 16 residues long. Germline assignment: CDR1 LGHNA and CDR2 YSLEER.

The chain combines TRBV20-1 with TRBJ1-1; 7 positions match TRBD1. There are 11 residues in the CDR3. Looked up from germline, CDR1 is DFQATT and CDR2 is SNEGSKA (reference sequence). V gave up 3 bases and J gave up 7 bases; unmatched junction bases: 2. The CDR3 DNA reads TGCAGTGCTAGGGGGACAGTTGAAGCTTTCTTT. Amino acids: CSARGTVEAFF.

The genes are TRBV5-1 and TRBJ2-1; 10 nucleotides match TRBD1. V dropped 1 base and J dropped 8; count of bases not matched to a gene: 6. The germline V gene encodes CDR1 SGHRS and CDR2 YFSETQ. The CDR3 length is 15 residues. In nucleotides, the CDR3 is TGCGCCAGCAGCTTGCGGACAGGGGGTCTCTATGAGCAGTTCTTC. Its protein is CASSLRTGGLYEQFF.

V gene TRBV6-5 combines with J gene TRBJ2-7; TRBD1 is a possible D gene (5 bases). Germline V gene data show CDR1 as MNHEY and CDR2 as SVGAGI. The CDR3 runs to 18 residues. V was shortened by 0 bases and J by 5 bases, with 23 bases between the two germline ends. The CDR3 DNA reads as TGTGCCAGCAGTTACTCGAAATATGGGGCAGGGATCTTGCACGAGCAGTACTTC. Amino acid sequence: CASSYSKYGAGILHEQYF.

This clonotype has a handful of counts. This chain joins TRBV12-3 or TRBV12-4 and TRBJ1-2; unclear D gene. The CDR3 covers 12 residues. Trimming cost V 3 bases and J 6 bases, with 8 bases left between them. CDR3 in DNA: TGTGCCAGCAGTTTGGCCAGTAATGGCTACACCTTC. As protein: CASSLASNGYTF.